The entry below gives a single T cell receptor beta chain sequence along with its context. This sample was taken from a study of cytomegalovirus exposure and HLA in healthy donors. A multiplex PCR was run with 60 Vbeta primers and 13 Jbeta primers. Assay: immunoSEQ multiplex PCR; the TCRdb copy retains only in-frame clones and omits some. The repertoire table contains around 70,000 clones. V gave up 4 bases and J gave up 6 bases; unmatched junction bases: 6. CDR1 is PRHDT, CDR2 FYEKMQ, per germline (reference sequence). This CDR3 has 14 amino acids. J is TRBJ1-1 and V is TRBV13; 9 bases match TRBD1. Sequencing input: PBMCs. This TCR came from a boy between 10 and 17 years old in good health and CMV-seronegative. This CDR3 reads CASSYLTGGAEAFF. CDR3 in DNA: TGTGCCAGCAGCTACCTTACAGGGGGCGCTGAAGCTTTCTTT.